Below are 8 T cell receptor beta chains sequenced from a single sample in a study of human T cells and chemical hapten exposure. Time point of the sample: pre-sensitization, week 0. Treatment here: therapeutic diphenylcyclopropenone sensitization with weekly scalp DPC. Each CDR3 protein is one row after TCRdb ran MiXCR on the RACE reads. Of 280,000 or so distinct CDR3 sequences in the sample, approximately 7.5% were seen once. Sequencing used whole blood, obtained in connection with sensitization to the hapten diphenylcyclopropenone (DPC). These receptors were collected from a young man with alopecia areata. Some clones in this sample may be carry-over from other donors' samples.

V and J are TRBV5-5 and TRBJ2-2, with D possibly matching TRBD1 (5 bases). This CDR3 has 14 residues. Germline loops: CDR1 SGHKS, CDR2 YYEKEE (reference sequence). Trimming removed 0 bases from V and 6 bases from J, with 9 bases in between. The DNA for the CDR3 is TGTGCCAGCAGCTTGGGACAGAGCGCCGGGGAGCTGTTTTTT. Its translation: CASSLGQSAGELFF.

This clonotype was observed many times. This chain uses TRBV7-2 with TRBJ2-1; no clear D gene. Trimming removed 5 bases at V and 4 bases at J, with 9 bases between. CDR1 SGHTA and CDR2 FQGNSA come from the germline V gene. The CDR3 length is 13 residues. In nucleotides, the CDR3 is TGTGCCAGCAGCCACCCACAGTACAATGAGCAGTTCTTC. It encodes CASSHPQYNEQFF.

This clonotype was seen many times. The rearrangement links TRBV27 to TRBJ2-3; no clear D gene. V lost 6 bases and J lost 6, with 13 bases in between. CDR3 length: 13 amino acids. Germline values: CDR1 MNHEY, CDR2 SMNVEV (reference sequence). The CDR3 DNA follows: TGTGCCAGCAGCAACCGGATGACGGATACGCAGTATTTT. It is translated as CASSNRMTDTQYF.

This clonotype was seen more than once but under ten times. The chain joins TRBV6-5 to TRBJ1-1, with D unclear. Germline values: CDR1 MNHEY, CDR2 SVGAGI. The CDR3 runs 12 residues. V lost 7 bases and J lost 2, with 8 bases in between. CDR3 bases: TGTGCCAGCAAAGAGGGAAACACTGAAGCTTTCTTT. It is translated as CASKEGNTEAFF.

The J gene is TRBJ2-7, the V gene TRBV6-2 or TRBV6-3; D unresolved. The V and J ends lost 6 bases and 1 base respectively, with 10 bases between them. The length of the CDR3 is 13 residues. CDR1 and CDR2 (germline): MNHEY, SVGEGT. CDR3 amino acids: CASRDDGSYEQYF. CDR3 nucleotides: TGTGCCAGCAGAGACGACGGGTCCTACGAGCAGTACTTC.

This clonotype showed up many times. The chain combines TRBV12-3 or TRBV12-4 with TRBJ1-2; 7 bases align to TRBD1. The CDR3 has 14 amino acids. J was trimmed by 1 base and V by 6 bases; bases with no gene match: 5. DNA for the CDR3: TGTGCCAGCAGCAAGACAGGGAGTAACTATGGCTACACCTTC. Amino acid sequence: CASSKTGSNYGYTF.

This clonotype was counted ten times or more. This CDR3 reads CASNRGPTGELFF. The CDR3 DNA sequence: TGTGCCAGCAACAGGGGGCCCACCGGGGAGCTGTTTTTT. This sequence joins TRBV6-6 and TRBJ2-2, with 9 bases matching TRBD1. V was clipped by 7 bases and J by 4 bases; unmatched bases: 1. Germline values: CDR1 MNHNY, CDR2 SVGAGI (reference sequence). This CDR3 spans 13 amino acids.

The rearrangement joins TRBV3-1 to TRBJ1-2; D is unresolved. The germline CDR1 and CDR2 sequences are LGHDT and YNNKEL (reference sequence). Trimming pared 0 bases from V and 4 bases from J, leaving 9 bases between. The CDR3 totals 14 residues. The CDR3, as DNA: TGTGCCAGCAGCCAAGATGAGGACGGCTATGGCTACACCTTC. Translation: CASSQDEDGYGYTF.